This paragraph reports one T cell receptor beta chain. The sample is drawn from a study of blood T cell repertoires in COVID-19. Sequencing used immunoSEQ multiplex PCR; TCRdb keeps in-frame clones, though not all of them. Of 200,000 or so clones in the sample, about 87% were seen once. The CDR3 has 16 residues. With V trimmed by 2 bases and J by 8 bases, 10 bases remained unmatched. Germline V gene data show CDR1 as SQVTM and CDR2 as ANQGSEA. The sequencing input was peripheral blood. The receptor's source is a man in his 70s with acute or convalescent COVID-19. The genes are TRBV29-1 and TRBJ2-1; 12 bases agree with TRBD1. The chain's CDR3 is CSVEQTGQGARDEQFF. The CDR3 DNA is TGCAGCGTTGAACAGACGGGACAGGGGGCTAGAGATGAGCAGTTCTTC.